The source of this T cell receptor beta chain is a study of blood T cell repertoires in COVID-19. The CDR3 is made up of 14 amino acids. The germline V gene has CDR1 LNHDA and CDR2 SQIVND (reference sequence). Trimming removed 7 bases at V and 3 bases at J, with 10 bases between. Generated by immunoSEQ multiplex PCR, the TCRdb table keeps only in-frame clones and is missing some. Of more than 50,000 clones detected, about 77% appear once; the ten largest clones hold 40% to 45%. The V and J genes are TRBV19 and TRBJ1-6; D perhaps matches TRBD1 (6 bases). The sequenced material came from peripheral blood. This receptor was identified in a man between 65 and 85 years old with active or convalescent COVID-19. The CDR3 here is CASNYRDYNSPLHF. CDR3 coding DNA: TGTGCCAGTAATTACAGGGACTATAATTCACCCCTCCACTTT.